The source of this T cell receptor (beta chain) is a study of T cell changes during pregnancy in multiple sclerosis. The method was immunoSEQ multiplex PCR; TCRdb's version includes in-frame clones alone and lacks a portion of them. Of about 80,000 clones listed, around nine tenths are singletons. This CDR3 is 18 amino acids long. The germline V gene has CDR1 LNHNV and CDR2 YYDKDF (reference sequence). The V end lost 4 bases, the J end lost 0 bases, and 19 bases lay between the germline ends. The source was CD4+ T cells from peripheral blood mononuclear cells, collected before pregnancy. V is TRBV15 and J is TRBJ1-3, with a tentative D call TRBD1 (5 bases). The clonotype comes from a female donor with multiple sclerosis, enrolled in a pregnancy study. The DNA of the CDR3 is TGTGCCACCAGCAAAAGGGGACGGGGGACGTTCTCTGGAAACACCATATATTTT. This codes for CATSKRGRGTFSGNTIYF.